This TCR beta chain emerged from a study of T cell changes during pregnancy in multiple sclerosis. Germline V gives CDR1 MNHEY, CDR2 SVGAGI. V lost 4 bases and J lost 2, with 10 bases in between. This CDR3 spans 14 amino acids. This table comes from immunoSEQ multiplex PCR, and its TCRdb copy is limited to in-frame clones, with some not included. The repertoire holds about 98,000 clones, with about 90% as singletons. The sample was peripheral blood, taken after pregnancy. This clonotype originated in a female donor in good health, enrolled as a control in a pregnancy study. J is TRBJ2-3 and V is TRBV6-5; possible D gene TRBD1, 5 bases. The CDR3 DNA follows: TGTGCCAGCAGTTCGTGGGGCAACACAGATACGCAGTATTTT. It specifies CASSSWGNTDTQYF.